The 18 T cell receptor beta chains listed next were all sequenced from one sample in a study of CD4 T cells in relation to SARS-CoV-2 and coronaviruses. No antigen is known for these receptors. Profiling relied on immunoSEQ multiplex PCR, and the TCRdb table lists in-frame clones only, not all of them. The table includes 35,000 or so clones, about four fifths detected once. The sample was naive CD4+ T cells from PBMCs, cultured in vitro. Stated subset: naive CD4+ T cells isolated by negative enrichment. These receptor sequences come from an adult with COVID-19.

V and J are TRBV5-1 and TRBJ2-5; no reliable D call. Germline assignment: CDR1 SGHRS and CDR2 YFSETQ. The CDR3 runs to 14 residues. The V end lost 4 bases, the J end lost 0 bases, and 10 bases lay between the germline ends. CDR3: CASSLDWNQETQYF. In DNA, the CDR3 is TGCGCCAGCAGCCTTGACTGGAACCAAGAGACCCAGTACTTC.

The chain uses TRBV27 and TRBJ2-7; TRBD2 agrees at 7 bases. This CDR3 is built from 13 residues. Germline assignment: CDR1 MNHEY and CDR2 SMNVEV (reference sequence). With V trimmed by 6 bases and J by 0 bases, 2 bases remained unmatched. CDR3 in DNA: TGTGCCAGCAGACGACTAGCCTCCTACGAGCAGTACTTC. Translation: CASRRLASYEQYF.

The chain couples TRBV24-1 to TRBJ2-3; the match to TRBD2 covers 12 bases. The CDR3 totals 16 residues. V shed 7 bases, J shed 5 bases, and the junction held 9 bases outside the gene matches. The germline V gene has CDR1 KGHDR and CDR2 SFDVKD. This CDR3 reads CATSKTGLAGIDTQYF. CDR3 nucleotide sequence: TGTGCCACCAGCAAAACCGGACTAGCGGGAATAGATACGCAGTATTTT.

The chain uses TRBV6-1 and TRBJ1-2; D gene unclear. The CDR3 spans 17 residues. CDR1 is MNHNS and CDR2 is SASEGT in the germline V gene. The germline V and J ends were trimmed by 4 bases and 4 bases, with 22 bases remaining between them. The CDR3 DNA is TGTGCCAGCAGTGGACTCTCAGGCCAGCGCTCCTTCTATGGCTACACCTTC. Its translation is CASSGLSGQRSFYGYTF.

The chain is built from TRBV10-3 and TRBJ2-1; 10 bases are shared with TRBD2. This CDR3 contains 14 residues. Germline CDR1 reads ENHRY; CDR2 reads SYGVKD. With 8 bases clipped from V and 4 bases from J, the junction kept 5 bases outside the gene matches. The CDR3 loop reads CAIGEREGYNEQFF. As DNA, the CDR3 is TGTGCCATCGGAGAGCGGGAGGGATACAATGAGCAGTTCTTC.

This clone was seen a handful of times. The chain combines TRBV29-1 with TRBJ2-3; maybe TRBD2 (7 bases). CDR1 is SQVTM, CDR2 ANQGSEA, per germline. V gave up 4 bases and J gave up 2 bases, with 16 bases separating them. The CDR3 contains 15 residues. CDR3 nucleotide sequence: TGCAGCGTTGGGCTTGGGGGGGCGCCCACAGATACGCAGTATTTT. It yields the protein CSVGLGGAPTDTQYF.

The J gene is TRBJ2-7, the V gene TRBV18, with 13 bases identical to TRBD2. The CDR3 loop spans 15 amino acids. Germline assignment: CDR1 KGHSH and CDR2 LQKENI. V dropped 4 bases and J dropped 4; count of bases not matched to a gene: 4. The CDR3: CASSLGTSGIYEQYF. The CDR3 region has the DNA TGTGCCAGCTCACTAGGGACTAGCGGGATTTACGAGCAGTACTTC. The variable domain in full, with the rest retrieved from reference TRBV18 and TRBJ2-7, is NAGVMQNPRHLVRRRGQEARLRCSPMKGHSHVYWYRQLPEEGLKFMVYLQKENIIDESGMPKERFSAEFPKEGPSILRIQQVVRGDSAAYFCASSLGTSGIYEQYFGPGTRLTVT.

The chain's CDR3 is CASSPMLAVGYEQYF. For the CDR3, the DNA is TGTGCCAGCAGCCCGATGCTGGCCGTCGGTTACGAGCAGTACTTC. The chain carries TRBV7-6 and TRBJ2-7, with no clear D. Per the germline V gene, CDR1 is SGHVS and CDR2 is FNYEAQ. The CDR3 is 15 residues long. The V end lost 5 bases, the J end lost 4 bases, and 18 bases lay between the germline ends.

The chain's CDR3 is CAASSLHPGLAGSPGEQYF. Here the CDR3 DNA reads TGTGCCGCCAGCAGCTTGCATCCGGGACTAGCGGGATCTCCGGGGGAGCAGTACTTC. The genes are TRBV3-1 (or the pseudogene TRBV3-2) and TRBJ2-7; TRBD2 agrees at 13 bases. CDR1 LGHDT and CDR2 YNNKEL come from the germline V gene (reference sequence). Unmatched junction bases numbered 26, after V lost 11 bases and J lost 7 bases. The length of the CDR3 is 19 residues.

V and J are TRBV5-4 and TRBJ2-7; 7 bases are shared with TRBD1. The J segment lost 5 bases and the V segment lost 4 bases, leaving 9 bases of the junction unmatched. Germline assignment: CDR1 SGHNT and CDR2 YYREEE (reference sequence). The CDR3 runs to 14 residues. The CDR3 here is CASSRGQDFHEQYF. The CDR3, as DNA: TGTGCCAGCAGCCGTGGACAGGACTTCCACGAGCAGTACTTC.

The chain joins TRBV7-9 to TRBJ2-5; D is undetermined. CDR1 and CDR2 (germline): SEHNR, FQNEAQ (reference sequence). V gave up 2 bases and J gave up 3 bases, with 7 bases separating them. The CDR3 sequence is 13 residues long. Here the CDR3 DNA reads TGTGCCAGCAGCTTACGGACCGAAGAGACCCAGTACTTC. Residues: CASSLRTEETQYF.

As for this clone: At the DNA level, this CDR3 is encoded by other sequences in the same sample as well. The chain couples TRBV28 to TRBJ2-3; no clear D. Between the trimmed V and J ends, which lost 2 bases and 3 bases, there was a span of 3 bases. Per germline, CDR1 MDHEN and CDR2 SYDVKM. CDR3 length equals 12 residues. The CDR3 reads CASSLGTDTQYF. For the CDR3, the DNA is TGTGCCAGCAGTTTAGGGACAGATACGCAGTATTTT.

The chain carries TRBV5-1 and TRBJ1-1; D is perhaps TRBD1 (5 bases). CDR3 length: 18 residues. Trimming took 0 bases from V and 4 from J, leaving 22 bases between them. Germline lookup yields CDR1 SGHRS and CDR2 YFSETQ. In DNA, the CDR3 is TGCGCCAGCAGCTTGGATACCCCAGGGCCGGTAGTAAGCACTGAAGCTTTCTTT. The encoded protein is CASSLDTPGPVVSTEAFF.

DNA for the CDR3: TGTGCCATCAGGCAGACAGGGTTTAATTCACCCCTCCACTTT. This sequence encodes CAIRQTGFNSPLHF. V and J are TRBV10-3 and TRBJ1-6, with TRBD1 matching 7 bases. CDR1 ENHRY and CDR2 SYGVKD come from the germline V gene. V lost 6 bases to trimming and J lost 6 bases; unmatched junction nucleotides: 5. The CDR3 contains 14 residues.

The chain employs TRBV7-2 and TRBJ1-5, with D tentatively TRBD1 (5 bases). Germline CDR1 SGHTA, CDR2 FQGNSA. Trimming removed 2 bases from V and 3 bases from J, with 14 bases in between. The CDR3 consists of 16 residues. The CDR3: CASSLLAGSNNQPQHF. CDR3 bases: TGTGCCAGCAGCTTATTGGCAGGGTCGAACAATCAGCCCCAGCATTTT.

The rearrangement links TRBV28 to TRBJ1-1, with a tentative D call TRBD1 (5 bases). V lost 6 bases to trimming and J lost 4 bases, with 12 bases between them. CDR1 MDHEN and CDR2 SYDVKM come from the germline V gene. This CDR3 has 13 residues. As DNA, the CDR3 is TGTGCCAGCAGCCGTCCGGGACCCACTGAAGCTTTCTTT. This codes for CASSRPGPTEAFF.

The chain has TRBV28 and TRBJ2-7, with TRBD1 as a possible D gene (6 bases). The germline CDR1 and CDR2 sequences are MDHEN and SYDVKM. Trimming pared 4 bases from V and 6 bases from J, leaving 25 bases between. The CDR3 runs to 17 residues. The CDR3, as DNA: TGTGCCAGCAGTTCCCCCCCTGGGGCAGGGGAGCTTGCCGAGCAGTACTTC. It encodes CASSSPPGAGELAEQYF.

The CDR3 bases are TGTGGCAACGACCGAGCGGGGGGCTACGAGCAGTACTTC. This translates into CGNDRAGGYEQYF. The rearrangement joins TRBV7-9 to TRBJ2-7, with 9 bases fitting TRBD2. CDR3 length equals 13 residues. Germline CDR1 and CDR2: SEHNR and FQNEAQ (reference sequence).